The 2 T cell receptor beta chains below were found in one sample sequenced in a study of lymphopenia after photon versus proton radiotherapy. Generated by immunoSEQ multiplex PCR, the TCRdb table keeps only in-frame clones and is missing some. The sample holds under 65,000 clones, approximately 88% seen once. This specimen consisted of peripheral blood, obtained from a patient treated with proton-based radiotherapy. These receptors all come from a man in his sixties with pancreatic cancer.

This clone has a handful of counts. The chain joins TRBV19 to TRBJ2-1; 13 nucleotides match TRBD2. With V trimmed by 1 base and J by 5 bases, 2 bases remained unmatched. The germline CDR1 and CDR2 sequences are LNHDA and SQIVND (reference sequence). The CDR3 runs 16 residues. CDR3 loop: CASSIAGLAGDNEQFF. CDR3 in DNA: TGTGCCAGTAGTATAGCAGGACTAGCGGGAGACAATGAGCAGTTCTTC.

The CDR3 nucleotides are TGTGCCAGTAGTACCTTGCCCGGGAGTTACAATGAGCAGTTCTTC. Its protein product is CASSTLPGSYNEQFF. The genes are TRBV19 and TRBJ2-1; a weak D match, TRBD2 (6 bases). Trimming took off 4 bases at V and 4 bases at J, with 14 bases between the two ends. The germline V gene has CDR1 LNHDA and CDR2 SQIVND (reference sequence). There are 15 residues in the CDR3.